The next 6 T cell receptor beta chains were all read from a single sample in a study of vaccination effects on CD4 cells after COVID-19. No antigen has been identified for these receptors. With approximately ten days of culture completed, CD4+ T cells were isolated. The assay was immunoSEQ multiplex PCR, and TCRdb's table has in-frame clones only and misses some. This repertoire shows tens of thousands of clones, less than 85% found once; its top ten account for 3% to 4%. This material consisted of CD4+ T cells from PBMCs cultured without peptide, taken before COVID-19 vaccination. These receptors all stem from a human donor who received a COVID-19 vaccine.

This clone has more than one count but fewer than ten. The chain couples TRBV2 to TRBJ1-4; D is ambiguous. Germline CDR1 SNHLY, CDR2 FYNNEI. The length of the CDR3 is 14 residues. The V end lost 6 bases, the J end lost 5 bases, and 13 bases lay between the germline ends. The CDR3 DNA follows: TGTGCCAGCAGCCAAGACAATCGCAATGAAAAACTGTTTTTT. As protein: CASSQDNRNEKLFF.

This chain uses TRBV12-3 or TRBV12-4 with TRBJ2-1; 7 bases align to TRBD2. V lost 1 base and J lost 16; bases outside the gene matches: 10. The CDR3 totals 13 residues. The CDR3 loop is CASSLGLAAIYFF. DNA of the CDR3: TGTGCCAGCAGTTTAGGGCTAGCGGCGATCTACTTCTTC.

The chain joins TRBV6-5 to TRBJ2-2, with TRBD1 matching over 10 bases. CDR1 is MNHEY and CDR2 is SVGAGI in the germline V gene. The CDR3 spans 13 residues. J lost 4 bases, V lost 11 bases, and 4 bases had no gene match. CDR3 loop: CALRDRGTGELFF. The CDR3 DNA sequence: TGTGCCCTCCGGGACAGGGGCACCGGGGAGCTGTTTTTT.

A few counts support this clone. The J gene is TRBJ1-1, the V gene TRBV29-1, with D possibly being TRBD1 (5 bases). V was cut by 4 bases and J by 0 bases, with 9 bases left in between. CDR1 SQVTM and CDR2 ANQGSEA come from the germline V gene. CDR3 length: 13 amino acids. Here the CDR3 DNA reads TGCAGCGTTGTAAGGGGAGTGAACACTGAAGCTTTCTTT. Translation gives CSVVRGVNTEAFF.

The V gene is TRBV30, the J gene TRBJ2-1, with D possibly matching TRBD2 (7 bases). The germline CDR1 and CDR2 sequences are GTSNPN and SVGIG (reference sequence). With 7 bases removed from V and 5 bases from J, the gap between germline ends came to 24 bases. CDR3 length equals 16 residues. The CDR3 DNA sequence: TGTGCCTCTTTTCCTCTTCGCGGGGGCAGAAACAATGAGCAGTTCTTC. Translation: CASFPLRGGRNNEQFF.

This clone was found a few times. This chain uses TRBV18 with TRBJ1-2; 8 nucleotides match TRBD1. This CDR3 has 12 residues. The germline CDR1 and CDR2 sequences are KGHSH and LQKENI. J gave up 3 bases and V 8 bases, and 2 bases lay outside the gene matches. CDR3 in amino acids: CASATGDYGYTF. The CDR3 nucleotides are TGTGCCAGCGCGACAGGGGACTATGGCTACACCTTC.